The sequence of this T cell receptor (beta chain) was determined in a study of T cells after yellow fever vaccination (dated by TCRdb to between 2017 and 2020). For context, the study as a whole: The SMART-Seq v4 Ultra Low Input RNA kit was used to prepare libraries from fractions with low cell numbers. Blood was collected at multiple timepoints before and after primary and secondary immunization, and bulk PBMC replicates and cell subsets were isolated. The cohort comprised two healthy male donors, one aged 18 to 29 and one aged 30 to 39 years. Bulk TCR alpha and beta repertoires were sequenced longitudinally to track T-cell clones before and after primary and booster YFV17D yellow fever vaccination. Here is what the overall study found, with its caveats: Because only a couple of donors were included in the study, the extent to which the findings can be generalized is limited. Because abundant contaminating clonotypes from the bulk population could be contained in FACS-sorted repertoires, computational filtering was required. Compared with the primary T-cell response, the secondary T-cell response was weaker but faster, peaking on day 5 rather than day 15. A small share of clonotypes was detected in both CD4 and CD8 compartments, with the overlap likely arising from convergent recombination. After the booster, most of the clones that had expanded following primary vaccination were detected again (roughly 97% of CD4 and roughly nine tenths of CD8), which suggests that memory was broadly maintained.

Concerning this clonotype itself: No cognate antigen has been identified for it. Nothing much larger sits one base from this clone, and base qualities are not available.

The label giving this sample's treatment or condition can be read as: live attenuated yellow fever vaccine strain. A standard Ficoll-Paque protocol was used to isolate PBMCs from peripheral blood. Dynabeads CD4 and CD8 positive selection kits were used to isolate CD4 and CD8 T-cell fractions. RNA was extracted with TriZol from bulk PBMCs, CD4 and CD8 fractions, and dextramer-positive and dextramer-negative fractions. From its cysteine to its phenylalanine, the CDR3 spans 16 amino acids. The DNA shown is the 48-base CDR3, in frame from base 1. From a lookup of the germline V gene (reference sequence), CDR1 and CDR2 are DFQATT and SNEGSKA. Relative to germline, V is 0 bases shorter and J is 4 bases shorter, with 15 bases between their ends. TCR cDNA was made using 5'RACE template switching, a step that added a universal primer site and unique molecular identifiers. Priming for cDNA synthesis came from both the TCR alpha and TCR beta constant segments. Libraries were amplified in two PCR steps, with sample barcodes and sequencing adapters added in the second step. Sequencing of libraries was performed on Illumina HiSeq 2500 (2x100 bp) or NovaSeq (2x150 bp). As for how the authors treated the data: MIGEC was used to demultiplex reads and collapse the reads into UMI consensus sequences, and MiXCR was used for V(D)J alignment. Vaccine-responding clonotypes were identified with edgeR using replicate PBMC samples, with FDR below 0.01 and a log2 fold change above 5 up to day 15 being required. Each bulk clonotype received a CD4 or CD8 identity based on whether the sequenced CD4 or CD8 repertoire contained that clonotype at higher abundance. The public sequencing data were trimmed at Q25 with fastp and processed into clonotypes with MiXCR by TCRdb, which kept only in-frame beta chains. Rows are unified per CDR3 protein, each entry keeping the most common DNA and genes. The V and J calls were determined by TCRdb, not by the authors. The sample table shows about 230,000 distinct CDR3 sequences, and approximately 6.7% are seen once. 1% to 1.2% of the sample goes to the ten largest clones.

Here the chain combines TRBV20-1 and TRBJ1-4, and TRBD1 may be the D gene, going by 5 matching bases. The sequencing here drew on CD4+ T cells sorted from PBMCs, taken on the day of the yellow fever booster vaccination. The TCR sequence derives from a man younger than 45 who received the YFV17D yellow fever vaccine. The CDR3 amino acid sequence is: CSARDLPGRDNEKLFF. The nucleotide sequence is given as TGCAGTGCTAGAGATCTCCCAGGGCGGGATAATGAAAAACTGTTTTTT.